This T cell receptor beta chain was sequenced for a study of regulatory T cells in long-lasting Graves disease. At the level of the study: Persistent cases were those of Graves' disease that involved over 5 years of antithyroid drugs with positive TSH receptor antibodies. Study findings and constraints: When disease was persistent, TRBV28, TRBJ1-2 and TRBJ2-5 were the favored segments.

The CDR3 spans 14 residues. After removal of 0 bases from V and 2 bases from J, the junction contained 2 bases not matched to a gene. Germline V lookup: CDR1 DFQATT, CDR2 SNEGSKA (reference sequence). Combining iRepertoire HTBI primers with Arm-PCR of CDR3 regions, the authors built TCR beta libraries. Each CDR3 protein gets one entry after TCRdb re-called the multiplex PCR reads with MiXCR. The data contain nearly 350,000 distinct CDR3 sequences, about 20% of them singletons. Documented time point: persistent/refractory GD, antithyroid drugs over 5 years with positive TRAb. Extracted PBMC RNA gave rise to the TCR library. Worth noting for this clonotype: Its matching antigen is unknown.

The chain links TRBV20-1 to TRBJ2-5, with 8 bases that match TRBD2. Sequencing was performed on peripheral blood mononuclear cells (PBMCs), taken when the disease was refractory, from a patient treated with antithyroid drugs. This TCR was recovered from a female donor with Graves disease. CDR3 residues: CSARESSGQETQYF. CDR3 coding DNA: TGCAGTGCTAGAGAGTCTAGCGGGCAAGAGACCCAGTACTTC.